This TCR beta chain was observed in a study of blood T cell repertoires in COVID-19. Sequencing was performed with immunoSEQ multiplex PCR; in TCRdb, only in-frame clones are kept and a portion is missing. The sample lists 200,000 to 300,000 clones; approximately 83% were seen once. Germline V gene data show CDR1 as LGHDT and CDR2 as YNNKEL (reference sequence). Trimming at V came to 4 bases and at J to 5 bases, leaving 1 base not matched to a gene. The CDR3 length is 12 residues. Turning to this clone: A much larger clone differs by one base, so this may be a read error.

The receptor's source is a woman between 35 and 50 years old with acute COVID-19. The sequencing input was PBMCs or T cells enriched from blood (not recorded which). The chain employs TRBV3-1 (or the pseudogene TRBV3-2) and TRBJ2-7, with 8 bases aligning to TRBD1. As DNA, the CDR3 is TGTGCCAGCAGCCCACAGGGGGACGAGCAGTACTTC. As protein: CASSPQGDEQYF.